Shown below are 27 T cell receptor beta chains from a single sample sequenced in a study of T cell responses to AZD1222 COVID-19 vaccine. Measured with immunoSEQ multiplex PCR; TCRdb has only the in-frame clones, and not every one. This sample has roughly 150,000 clones, with about 89% found just once. Sequencing used peripheral blood, obtained on day 0 of AZD1222 vaccination. The receptors shown here come from an adult in good health.

This chain connects TRBV6-6 to TRBJ2-7; D is unclear. V gave up 5 bases and J gave up 0 bases, with 11 bases separating them. The CDR3 spans 14 residues. CDR1 and CDR2 (germline): MNHNY, SVGAGI (reference sequence). CDR3 sequence (DNA): TGTGCCAGCAGTCTCGACTTGAGCTCCTACGAGCAGTACTTC. Amino acids: CASSLDLSSYEQYF.

The chain employs TRBV7-9 and TRBJ1-2, with D uncertain. This CDR3 region has 14 residues. Between the trimmed V and J ends, which lost 5 bases and 6 bases, there was a span of 16 bases. Germline V gene data show CDR1 as SEHNR and CDR2 as FQNEAQ (reference sequence). The CDR3 DNA reads as TGTGCCAGCAGCCTACTGGAGGCGGGGAATGGCTACACCTTC. As protein: CASSLLEAGNGYTF.

The V call is TRBV6-5, the J call TRBJ1-3; D unresolved. This CDR3 comprises 16 residues. The V end lost 2 bases, the J end lost 4 bases, and 15 bases lay between the germline ends. Per germline, CDR1 MNHEY and CDR2 SVGAGI. Here the CDR3 DNA reads TGTGCCAGCAGTTACAATCCAGGTGGACTCGGAAACACCATATATTTT. Translation: CASSYNPGGLGNTIYF.

The chain carries TRBV30 and TRBJ1-1; the D is unclear. In germline, CDR1 is GTSNPN, CDR2 SVGIG (reference sequence). This CDR3 spans 13 amino acids. The V end was cut by 6 bases, the J end by 5 bases, with 16 bases between. This CDR3 reads CACQLLRGTEAFF. As DNA, the CDR3 is TGTGCCTGTCAACTCTTAAGAGGTACTGAAGCTTTCTTT.

The rearrangement joins TRBV27 to TRBJ1-1; TRBD1 agrees at 7 bases. This CDR3 has 14 amino acids. Germline V gives CDR1 MNHEY, CDR2 SMNVEV (reference sequence). Unmatched junction bases numbered 6, after V lost 7 bases and J lost 1 base. In DNA form, the CDR3 reads TGTGCCAGCATCCTACAGGGGACGAACACTGAAGCTTTCTTT. Its translation: CASILQGTNTEAFF.

This chain links TRBV5-6 with TRBJ2-1; D unresolved. This CDR3 region has 14 residues. Between the trimmed V and J ends, which lost 0 bases and 4 bases, there was a span of 8 bases. CDR1 and CDR2 (germline): SGHDT, YYEEEE. The chain's CDR3 is CASSLVDKYNEQFF. The CDR3 nucleotides are TGTGCCAGCAGCTTGGTTGACAAATACAATGAGCAGTTCTTC. The variable domain in full, completed from reference TRBV5-6 and TRBJ2-1, reads DAGVTQSPTHLIKTRGQQVTLRCSPKSGHDTVSWYQQALGQGPQFIFQYYEEEERQRGNFPDRFSGHQFPNYSSELNVNALLLGDSALYLCASSLVDKYNEQFFGPGTRLTVL.

The V call is TRBV28, the J call TRBJ1-5, with no clear D. The CDR3 spans 13 residues. The germline CDR1 and CDR2 sequences are MDHEN and SYDVKM. Trimming took 6 bases from V and 3 from J, leaving 9 bases between them. The CDR3 DNA sequence: TGTGCCAGCAGCCCCGGGCCCAATCAGCCCCAGCATTTT. Translation: CASSPGPNQPQHF.

V usage is TRBV28 and J usage is TRBJ2-7, with 8 bases aligning to TRBD1. CDR3 length: 17 residues. Per the germline V gene, CDR1 is MDHEN and CDR2 is SYDVKM. V gave up 1 base and J gave up 8 bases; unmatched junction bases: 16. The CDR3 nucleotides are TGTGCCAGCAGTTTATCCCGAGTGGGGACAGGCTTGATCAAGCAGTACTTC. This codes for CASSLSRVGTGLIKQYF.

The rearrangement uses TRBV4-1 and TRBJ1-5; possible D gene TRBD1, 6 bases. CDR3 length equals 17 residues. With 0 bases removed from V and 5 bases from J, the gap between germline ends came to 17 bases. Germline V CDR1 and CDR2: MGHRA, YSYEKL. The CDR3 DNA follows: TGCGCCAGCAGCCAAGATTCGGCGTCGAGGGGGGATCAGCCCCAGCATTTT. Its protein product is CASSQDSASRGDQPQHF.

This clone was found a few times. This chain links TRBV6-5 with TRBJ2-7; TRBD1 might be the D (5 bases). V was shortened by 2 bases and J by 7 bases, with 12 bases between the two germline ends. The length of the CDR3 is 13 residues. Germline CDR1 reads MNHEY; CDR2 reads SVGAGI. The CDR3 sequence: CASSYGAAREQYF. CDR3 in DNA: TGTGCCAGCAGTTACGGGGCAGCTCGGGAGCAGTACTTC.

The gene calls are TRBV11-2 and TRBJ2-1; no definite D call. The V and J ends lost 3 bases and 9 bases respectively, with 6 bases between them. Germline V lookup: CDR1 SGHAT, CDR2 FQNNGV. The length of the CDR3 is 11 residues. The CDR3 DNA reads as TGTGCCAGCAGCTTTGGTATTGAGCAGTTCTTC. As protein: CASSFGIEQFF.

This chain connects TRBV7-9 to TRBJ1-2; D is undetermined. CDR3 length equals 14 residues. Germline CDR1 and CDR2: SEHNR and FQNEAQ (reference sequence). Trimming removed 1 base from V and 1 base from J, with 7 bases in between. CDR3 region: CASSLVADNYGYTF. Written as DNA, the CDR3 is TGTGCCAGCAGCTTAGTCGCAGATAACTATGGCTACACCTTC. The full variable domain, with the rest looked up from reference TRBV7-9 and TRBJ1-2, is DTGVSQNPRHKITKRGQNVTFRCDPISEHNRLYWYRQTLGQGPEFLTYFQNEAQLEKSRLLSDRFSAERPKGSFSTLEIQRTEQGDSAMYLCASSLVADNYGYTFGSGTRLTVV.

The chain joins TRBV29-1 to TRBJ2-1; 11 bases are a match to TRBD2. Germline V gene lookup returns CDR1 SQVTM and CDR2 ANQGSEA. This CDR3 region has 15 residues. V lost 6 bases, J lost 3 bases, and 7 bases stayed unmatched. CDR3: CSVVTSGIFYNEQFF. DNA for the CDR3: TGCAGCGTGGTGACTAGCGGGATTTTCTACAATGAGCAGTTCTTC.

The rearrangement uses TRBV21-1 and TRBJ2-7; TRBD1 reflects the table's D call only, with no check against the DNA. TRBV21-1 is a pseudogene locus. The CDR3 sequence is 20 residues long. CDR3 sequence: CASSHPSDIIRADSTYEQYF. The CDR3, as DNA: TGTGCCAGCAGCCACCCCTCGGACATAATACGTGCGGACAGTACCTACGAGCAGTACTTC.

The chain employs TRBV28 and TRBJ1-2; D is possibly TRBD1 (6 bases). Germline-derived CDR1 and CDR2 are MDHEN and SYDVKM. CDR3 length equals 15 residues. V was clipped by 2 bases and J by 6 bases, with 16 bases between them. Here the CDR3 reads CASSLPTGSLNGYTF. Here the CDR3 DNA reads TGTGCCAGCAGTTTACCTACAGGGTCCTTGAATGGCTACACCTTC.

This chain links TRBV9 with TRBJ2-7; 7 nucleotides agree with TRBD1. Losses at the gene ends were 3 bases for V and 2 bases for J; bases not matched to a gene: 8. Germline CDR1 is SGDLS and CDR2 is YYNGEE. The CDR3 spans 15 residues. The chain's CDR3 is CASSGNVDRAYEQYF. The CDR3 bases are TGTGCCAGCAGCGGAAATGTCGACAGGGCCTACGAGCAGTACTTC.

The chain joins TRBV6-5 to TRBJ1-5; a possible D gene is TRBD1 (5 bases). The CDR3 is 13 residues long. Germline values: CDR1 MNHEY, CDR2 SVGAGI. Trimming took 0 bases from V and 7 from J, leaving 7 bases between them. Written as DNA, the CDR3 is TGTGCCAGCAGTTACTCCAGGGACCAGCCCCAGCATTTT. Its translation: CASSYSRDQPQHF.

This rearrangement joins TRBV7-2 to TRBJ1-3; TRBD1 might be the D (5 bases). This CDR3 is 16 amino acids long. Per germline, CDR1 SGHTA and CDR2 FQGNSA. Trimming removed 5 bases from V and 2 bases from J, with 16 bases in between. CDR3 region: CASSHFPGGAGNTIYF. The CDR3 DNA reads TGTGCCAGCAGCCATTTCCCCGGGGGGGCTGGAAACACCATATATTTT.

V and J are TRBV6-5 and TRBJ2-5; D unresolved. The ends were cut back, 0 bases at V and 1 base at J, with 9 bases in the middle. Germline values: CDR1 MNHEY, CDR2 SVGAGI. The CDR3 runs to 15 residues. In DNA form, the CDR3 reads TGTGCCAGCAGTTACTCAAGAGGCCGCCAAGAGACCCAGTACTTC. Its translation is CASSYSRGRQETQYF.

V is TRBV11-2 and J is TRBJ2-1; 12 positions agree with TRBD2. Trimming removed 3 bases from V and 4 bases from J; junction bases left unmatched: 10. CDR3 length equals 18 residues. Germline values: CDR1 SGHAT, CDR2 FQNNGV. The CDR3 coding sequence is TGTGCCAGCAGCTTCCCATCACTAGCGGGAGGAGAGTACAATGAGCAGTTCTTC. Residues: CASSFPSLAGGEYNEQFF.

The chain employs TRBV24-1 and TRBJ1-5; TRBD1 matches at 8 bases. Unmatched junction bases numbered 6, after V lost 5 bases and J lost 7 bases. This CDR3 has 14 amino acids. Looked up from germline, CDR1 is KGHDR and CDR2 is SFDVKD. The CDR3 loop reads CATSGQGWEQPQHF. CDR3 DNA sequence: TGTGCCACCAGTGGACAGGGGTGGGAGCAGCCCCAGCATTTT.

V gene TRBV6-2 or TRBV6-3 combines with J gene TRBJ2-1, with D hard to call. The V end lost 2 bases, the J end lost 12 bases, and 8 bases lay between the germline ends. The CDR3 spans 11 residues. CDR1 and CDR2 (germline): MNHEY, SVGEGT. CDR3 loop: CASSYGNRQFF. Here the CDR3 DNA reads TGTGCCAGCAGTTACGGTAACAGGCAGTTCTTC.

This chain links TRBV19 with TRBJ1-5, with 8 bases aligning to TRBD1. In germline, CDR1 is LNHDA, CDR2 SQIVND (reference sequence). With 6 bases clipped from V and 4 bases from J, the junction kept 14 bases outside the gene matches. The CDR3 consists of 17 residues. The CDR3 loop is CASSTPTGESWNQPQHF. The CDR3 nucleotides read TGTGCCAGTAGCACTCCGACAGGGGAGTCTTGGAATCAGCCCCAGCATTTT.

The sample holds one count of this clone. The chain employs TRBV19 and TRBJ1-1; possible D gene TRBD1, 5 bases. In germline, CDR1 is LNHDA, CDR2 SQIVND (reference sequence). Between the trimmed V and J ends, which lost 6 bases and 3 bases, there was a span of 17 bases. The CDR3 covers 15 residues. The CDR3 reads CASSTSPAGDTEAFF. The CDR3 coding sequence is TGTGCCAGTAGCACTTCGCCAGCGGGGGACACTGAAGCTTTCTTT.

The chain recombines TRBV18 with TRBJ1-5, with a possible D match to TRBD1 (5 bases). The germline gives CDR1 KGHSH, CDR2 LQKENI. Trimming took off 6 bases at V and 0 bases at J, with 15 bases between the two ends. This CDR3 comprises 16 residues. The CDR3 spells CASSLKTAHSNQPQHF. The CDR3 DNA follows: TGTGCCAGCTCCCTAAAGACAGCCCATAGCAATCAGCCCCAGCATTTT.

The chain has TRBV30 and TRBJ2-5, with D perhaps TRBD2 (7 bases). The CDR3 has 15 amino acids. Trimming took 3 bases from V and 4 from J, leaving 18 bases between them. The germline gives CDR1 GTSNPN, CDR2 SVGIG (reference sequence). CDR3 residues: CAWRGGTTGSETQYF. CDR3 bases: TGTGCCTGGAGAGGGGGGACTACGGGGTCAGAGACCCAGTACTTC.

The chain uses TRBV28 and TRBJ1-1; D is ambiguous. V was clipped by 7 bases and J by 1 base, with 7 bases between them. The CDR3 spans 12 residues. Germline values: CDR1 MDHEN, CDR2 SYDVKM. The CDR3 region is CASKEGNTEAFF. CDR3 nucleotide sequence: TGTGCCAGCAAGGAGGGGAACACTGAAGCTTTCTTT.